One T cell receptor beta chain is described in this entry. The sample comes from a study of cytomegalovirus exposure and HLA in healthy donors. Overall study context: The study placed 80% to 85% of its approximately 380 genotyped donors in the Caucasian-associated ancestry cluster.

PCR used 60 Vbeta primers and 13 Jbeta primers. Repertoires were generated with immunoSEQ multiplex PCR, while TCRdb's copy carries only in-frame clones and drops some. The table lists 100,000 to 150,000 clones, over 9.5% of them singletons, with approximately 4.4% in the top ten. The germline V gene encodes CDR1 SGHRS and CDR2 YFSETQ. The CDR3 runs 18 residues. Trimming cost V 3 bases and J 2 bases; bases outside gene matches: 9. Sequences were obtained from PBMCs. The chain carries TRBV5-1 and TRBJ2-2, with 11 bases matching TRBD2. This TCR derives from a woman aged 18-35 years in good health and CMV-seropositive. CDR3 amino acids: CASSSGLAGVGNTGELFF. In DNA, the CDR3 is TGCGCCAGCAGCTCTGGACTAGCGGGCGTCGGCAACACCGGGGAGCTGTTTTTT.